The 3 T cell receptor beta chains presented below share a single source sample, sequenced in a study of cytomegalovirus exposure and HLA in healthy donors. PCR amplification relied on 60 Vbeta primers (plus 13 Jbeta primers). TCRdb's copy holds only in-frame clones and misses some; the assay was immunoSEQ multiplex PCR. The sample consists of 100,000 to 150,000 clones, 80% of them appearing once. Sample: PBMCs. These TCRs come from a man aged 25-45 years in good health and CMV-seronegative.

Only one count was recorded for this clone. The chain couples TRBV6-6 to TRBJ2-7; TRBD1 agrees at 10 bases. J lost 4 bases, V lost 6 bases, and 6 bases had no gene match. Germline CDR1 and CDR2: MNHNY and SVGAGI (reference sequence). There are 14 residues in the CDR3. Here the CDR3 DNA reads TGTGCCAGCAGGGCCGGGACAGGGGTTTACGAGCAGTACTTC. The encoded protein is CASRAGTGVYEQYF.

The chain carries TRBV29-1 and TRBJ2-3; a possible D gene is TRBD2 (6 bases). The V gene's germline CDR1 is SQVTM and CDR2 ANQGSEA. Trimming shortened V by 7 bases and J by 0 bases, and 20 bases separated the two germline ends. The CDR3 is 16 residues long. The CDR3 here is CSARDTSLRSTDTQYF. CDR3 in DNA: TGCAGCGCTCGAGATACTAGCCTCCGCAGCACAGATACGCAGTATTTT.

The J gene is TRBJ1-4, the V gene TRBV4-1; 7 bases match TRBD1. CDR3 length: 14 residues. From germline, CDR1 is MGHRA and CDR2 YSYEKL. Trimming removed 0 bases from V and 7 bases from J; junction bases left unmatched: 2. CDR3 amino acids: CASSQDRGAEKLFF. The CDR3 DNA reads as TGCGCCAGCAGCCAAGACAGGGGGGCTGAAAAACTGTTTTTT.